What follows is one T cell receptor beta chain and its context. Its antigen is undetermined. Produced via immunoSEQ multiplex PCR; TCRdb's table is partial and in-frame only. Seen here are 13,000 or so clones, approximately 71% observed once, and the top ten hold 18%. These data originate in a study of CD4+ T cells in melanoma. Points from the study as a whole: Diverse differentiation states were reported for melanoma neoantigen-specific CD4+ T cells. CD8+ T cell, macrophage and B cell function reportedly correlated with neoantigen-specific CD4+ T cells.

The CDR3 sequence is 14 residues long. Trimming cost V 4 bases and J 0 bases, with 7 bases left between them. Germline CDR1 reads MNHNY; CDR2 reads SVGAGI (reference sequence). Sequenced sample: cells from a culture (not recorded whether cultured in vitro). The TCR originated in a human donor with melanoma. The chain links TRBV6-6 to TRBJ1-5, with D possibly matching TRBD1 (5 bases). In DNA, the CDR3 is TGTGCCAGCAGTTCGGGGCTTAGCAATCAGCCCCAGCATTTT. Translating it yields CASSSGLSNQPQHF.